This TCR beta chain emerged from a study of CD8+ T cells in alopecia areata. Overall study context: Percent affected scalp area, the SALT score, rated treated patients' severity.

The treatment: oral pan-JAK inhibitor, 5-10 mg twice daily. It was from PBMCs that CD4+ and CD8+ T cells were sorted. Germline V gene sequence: CDR1 SQVTM, CDR2 ANQGSEA. The CDR3 spans 14 residues. With 6 bases clipped from V and 6 bases from J, the junction kept 6 bases outside the gene matches. Study-wide points: Throughout tofacitinib, many expanded lesional clones continued to persist in scalp and blood. Scalp clonality and expanded CD8+ clones among the top 100 were significantly decreased by tofacitinib.

Remarks on this clone: What it binds is not known.

Reverse transcription of extracted RNA yielded cDNA, which provided the sequencing template. Assay used: immunoSEQ multiplex PCR; TCRdb lists only in-frame clones, some missing. This sample has around 100,000 clones, with around 47% found just once. This receptor was taken from a human donor with alopecia areata. This chain uses TRBV29-1 with TRBJ2-1; 12 nucleotides agree with TRBD2. This specimen consisted of CD8+ T cells sorted from blood, obtained at week 24, from a patient treated with tofacitinib. The CDR3 here is CSVDRLAGVNEQFF. The CDR3 DNA reads as TGCAGCGTCGATAGACTAGCGGGAGTCAATGAGCAGTTCTTC.